This T cell receptor beta chain was obtained from a study of early T cells in non-severe SARS-CoV-2 infection. Germline V gene lookup returns CDR1 MGHRA and CDR2 YSYEKL. This CDR3 is built from 14 residues. The V end was cut by 5 bases, the J end by 0 bases, with 10 bases between. This clonotype was found many times. The library protocol tagged individual cDNA molecules with unique molecular identifiers. TCRdb re-called the 5' RACE reads with MiXCR, one entry per CDR3 protein. Of tens of thousands of distinct CDR3 sequences listed, 8% to 10% are singletons. This chain joins TRBV4-1 and TRBJ1-1; D is undetermined. This clonotype was sampled from an adult who was a healthcare worker with PCR-confirmed SARS-CoV-2 infection or an uninfected control (not recorded which). Sequencing was carried out using whole blood. CDR3 protein: CASSAQRLNTEAFF. The CDR3 nucleotides read TGCGCCAGCAGCGCGCAAAGGCTGAACACTGAAGCTTTCTTT.